Listed below are T cell receptor beta chains from one sample, sequenced in a study of shared clonotypes between healthy human individuals. The protocol was immunoSEQ multiplex PCR, while the TCRdb copy is restricted to in-frame clones and leaves out a portion. The sample has around 700,000 clones, 92% seen once; the top ten hold about 24%. Sequencing was carried out using naive CD8+ T cells sorted from blood. These receptors were obtained from a man aged 25 to 40 in good health. Both conserved end residues are part of each CDR3. D genes are given only for firm matches. Clone size is given for some rows only: seen once, a few or many times, or a class if the clone is expanded.

CDR3nt: TGCAGCGTTGACGGACTAGGCACAGATACGCAGTATTTT
CDR3aa: CSVDGLGTDTQYF
abundance: .
d_gene: TRBD2
j_gene: TRBJ2-3
v_gene: TRBV29-1

CDR3nt: TGTGCCAGCAGTTTAGTGTCCGGGGAGCTGTTTTTT
CDR3aa: CASSLVSGELFF
abundance: .
d_gene: .
j_gene: TRBJ2-2
v_gene: TRBV27

CDR3nt: TGTGCCAGCAGTTTCAACAGGGGCACAGATACGCAGTATTTT
CDR3aa: CASSFNRGTDTQYF
abundance: .
d_gene: .
j_gene: TRBJ2-3
v_gene: TRBV28

CDR3nt: TGTGCCAGCAGCTCCCCTATGGGGCAGGGGAATCATGAGCAGTTCTTC
CDR3aa: CASSSPMGQGNHEQFF
abundance: .
d_gene: .
j_gene: TRBJ2-1
v_gene: TRBV11-2

CDR3nt: TGCAGCGTTGAGCTACGGGAAGACACTGAAGCTTTCTTT
CDR3aa: CSVELREDTEAFF
abundance: once
d_gene: .
j_gene: TRBJ1-1
v_gene: TRBV29-1

CDR3nt: TGTGCCTGGAGTGGGGTAGGCAGGGGGGGCACAGATACGCAGTATTTT
CDR3aa: CAWSGVGRGGTDTQYF
abundance: .
d_gene: .
j_gene: TRBJ2-3
v_gene: TRBV30

CDR3nt: TGTGCCAGCAGTTTGGGGCGGGTAGACAATGAGCAGTTCTTC
CDR3aa: CASSLGRVDNEQFF
abundance: .
d_gene: .
j_gene: TRBJ2-1
v_gene: TRBV27

CDR3nt: TGTGCCATCAGTGAGCTGGAGGGGGCCAACGTCCTGACTTTC
CDR3aa: CAISELEGANVLTF
abundance: once
d_gene: .
j_gene: TRBJ2-6
v_gene: TRBV10-3

CDR3nt: TGTGCCAGCAGTGTATTGACCGGGGAGCTGTTTTTT
CDR3aa: CASSVLTGELFF
abundance: .
d_gene: .
j_gene: TRBJ2-2
v_gene: TRBV6-1

CDR3nt: TGTGCCAGCAGCTTAGCCCCCCGAGGACCGGGTGGCTACACCTTC
CDR3aa: CASSLAPRGPGGYTF
abundance: .
d_gene: .
j_gene: TRBJ1-2
v_gene: TRBV7-9

CDR3nt: TGTGCCAGCGGGGGGGAGCTGCCTATTTCCTACGAGCAGTACTTC
CDR3aa: CASGGELPISYEQYF
abundance: .
d_gene: TRBD2
j_gene: TRBJ2-7
v_gene: TRBV2

CDR3nt: TGTGCCAGCAGTTCGGGAACAACTAATGAAAAACTGTTTTTT
CDR3aa: CASSSGTTNEKLFF
abundance: .
d_gene: .
j_gene: TRBJ1-4
v_gene: TRBV27

CDR3nt: TGTGCCAGCTCACCGCTAACGGACGGCTACGAGCAGTACTTC
CDR3aa: CASSPLTDGYEQYF
abundance: .
d_gene: .
j_gene: TRBJ2-7
v_gene: TRBV18

CDR3nt: TGTGCCTGGAGTGTACAGCCCGGTGGCTACACCTTC
CDR3aa: CAWSVQPGGYTF
abundance: few
d_gene: .
j_gene: TRBJ1-2
v_gene: TRBV30

CDR3nt: TGTGCCATCAGTGAGACCGAGGCGGCACAAGAGACCCAGTACTTC
CDR3aa: CAISETEAAQETQYF
abundance: once
d_gene: .
j_gene: TRBJ2-5
v_gene: TRBV10-3

CDR3nt: TGTGCCAGCAGTTTGGGGGCTAACTATGGCTACACCTTC
CDR3aa: CASSLGANYGYTF
abundance: once
d_gene: .
j_gene: TRBJ1-2
v_gene: TRBV27

CDR3nt: TGTGCCAGCAGCTTGGGGTGGCTTGGGGTAAACACCGGGGAGCTGTTTTTT
CDR3aa: CASSLGWLGVNTGELFF
abundance: once
d_gene: .
j_gene: TRBJ2-2
v_gene: TRBV7-9

CDR3nt: TGTGCCAGCAGGGGGAGGGAGTTCAGCTCCTACAATGAGCAGTTCTTC
CDR3aa: CASRGREFSSYNEQFF
abundance: .
d_gene: TRBD2
j_gene: TRBJ2-1
v_gene: TRBV2

CDR3nt: TGTGCCAGCAGCTTACGGGGTCAGGGAACCCCCGGGAATGAGCAGTTCTTC
CDR3aa: CASSLRGQGTPGNEQFF
abundance: .
d_gene: .
j_gene: TRBJ2-1
v_gene: TRBV7-6

CDR3nt: TGCGCCAGCAGCCAAGATTGGCAGGGGGTCAAAAACATTCAGTACTTC
CDR3aa: CASSQDWQGVKNIQYF
abundance: .
d_gene: TRBD1
j_gene: TRBJ2-4
v_gene: TRBV4-3

CDR3nt: TGTGCCAGCAGTGGCCTCGGATCGGTGCAGTTCTTC
CDR3aa: CASSGLGSVQFF
abundance: .
d_gene: .
j_gene: TRBJ2-1
v_gene: TRBV6-1

CDR3nt: TGCAGCGTTGAACAGATGAATGCTGACGAAAAACTGTTTTTT
CDR3aa: CSVEQMNADEKLFF
abundance: .
d_gene: .
j_gene: TRBJ1-4
v_gene: TRBV29-1

CDR3nt: TGTGCCAGCAGCCCTACGGAGACAGGACATTACAATGAGCAGTTCTTC
CDR3aa: CASSPTETGHYNEQFF
abundance: .
d_gene: .
j_gene: TRBJ2-1
v_gene: TRBV7-6

CDR3nt: TGTGCCAGCAGCTTTGGACTAGCGGGGACCTACGAGCAGTACTTC
CDR3aa: CASSFGLAGTYEQYF
abundance: .
d_gene: TRBD2
j_gene: TRBJ2-7
v_gene: TRBV9

CDR3nt: TGTGCCAGCAGCTTAGGCATCCGCCAGAACACCGGGGAGCTGTTTTTT
CDR3aa: CASSLGIRQNTGELFF
abundance: .
d_gene: .
j_gene: TRBJ2-2
v_gene: TRBV11-2

CDR3nt: TGCGCCAGCAGCCAAGAATCAAGTTTCGTCCCCTACGAGCAGTACTTC
CDR3aa: CASSQESSFVPYEQYF
abundance: .
d_gene: .
j_gene: TRBJ2-7
v_gene: TRBV4-1

CDR3nt: TGTGCCAGCAGCTTAGGATTTGTGCGGTCTACCTACGAGCAGTACTTC
CDR3aa: CASSLGFVRSTYEQYF
abundance: .
d_gene: .
j_gene: TRBJ2-7
v_gene: TRBV7-2

CDR3nt: TGTGCCAGCAGCTTACTAACAGGAGGTAGAAACACCATATATTTT
CDR3aa: CASSLLTGGRNTIYF
abundance: .
d_gene: .
j_gene: TRBJ1-3
v_gene: TRBV21-1

CDR3nt: TGTGCCAGCAGCGAGACTTGGGGGAATCAGCCCCAGCATTTT
CDR3aa: CASSETWGNQPQHF
abundance: .
d_gene: .
j_gene: TRBJ1-5
v_gene: TRBV28

CDR3nt: TGTGCCAGCAGCTTGGACGGACAGGGCCACGAGCAGTACTTC
CDR3aa: CASSLDGQGHEQYF
abundance: few
d_gene: TRBD1
j_gene: TRBJ2-7
v_gene: TRBV5-5

CDR3nt: TGTGCCAGCAGCCAAGAGGGCGGACCGTACTATGGCTACACCTTC
CDR3aa: CASSQEGGPYYGYTF
abundance: once
d_gene: .
j_gene: TRBJ1-2
v_gene: TRBV4-2

CDR3nt: TGTGCCAGCAGTCCGGGACTAGGGGGCAATGAGCAGTTCTTC
CDR3aa: CASSPGLGGNEQFF
abundance: few
d_gene: TRBD2
j_gene: TRBJ2-1
v_gene: TRBV27